This T cell receptor (beta chain) was captured by sequencing in a study of blood T cell repertoires in COVID-19. Across the whole study: The study drew acute and convalescent COVID-19 samples from the United States, Italy and Spain.

Germline loops: CDR1 SNHLY, CDR2 FYNNEI. V lost 6 bases to trimming and J lost 3 bases; unmatched junction nucleotides: 10. The CDR3 runs to 15 residues. Sequencing used immunoSEQ multiplex PCR; TCRdb keeps in-frame clones, though not all of them. Of fewer than 200,000 clones in the sample, roughly four fifths are singletons; the top ten hold roughly 1.9%. The sequence came from an elderly woman with acute or convalescent COVID-19. The sample consisted of peripheral blood. J is TRBJ1-2 and V is TRBV2; 7 bases agree with TRBD1. Here the CDR3 DNA reads TGTGCCAGCAGGGCTAGGGACAGATCTTACTATGGCTACACCTTC. Protein: CASRARDRSYYGYTF.